What follows are 22 T cell receptor beta chains derived from one specimen sequenced in a study of blood T cell repertoires in COVID-19. Libraries were prepared by immunoSEQ multiplex PCR; TCRdb keeps only in-frame clonotypes and omits some of them. This table holds about 400,000 clones, approximately 86% found once. Input material: peripheral blood. The receptors derive from a human donor in a cohort sampled during active COVID-19.

The chain joins TRBV10-3 to TRBJ1-3; D is perhaps TRBD1 (6 bases). Germline CDR1 ENHRY, CDR2 SYGVKD. The CDR3 loop spans 15 amino acids. Deletions cut 3 bases from V and 4 bases from J, with 13 bases between. CDR3 residues: CAISDPRGYGNTIYF. DNA of the CDR3: TGTGCCATCAGTGACCCCAGGGGTTACGGAAACACCATATATTTT.

This sequence joins TRBV2 and TRBJ1-2; 8 nucleotides align to TRBD1. CDR1 is SNHLY and CDR2 is FYNNEI in the germline V gene. After removal of 10 bases from V and 4 bases from J, the junction contained 23 bases not matched to a gene. This CDR3 is 18 amino acids long. The DNA of the CDR3 is TGTGCCACGATTGCCACGACGGCAGGGGGCTTATTCCTCTATGGCTACACCTTC. Translation: CATIATTAGGLFLYGYTF.

This clone was detected a few times. This chain links TRBV13 with TRBJ2-2; tentatively, D is TRBD2 (5 bases). V was trimmed by 3 bases and J by 7 bases, leaving 12 bases between them. Germline V CDR1 and CDR2: PRHDT, FYEKMQ (reference sequence). The CDR3 loop spans 14 amino acids. The CDR3 reads CASSFGRAGGELFF. For the CDR3, the DNA is TGTGCCAGCAGCTTTGGGCGGGCTGGCGGGGAGCTGTTTTTT.

The rearrangement joins TRBV29-1 to TRBJ1-1; D not resolved. Germline V CDR1 and CDR2: SQVTM, ANQGSEA. Trimming pared 4 bases from V and 1 base from J, leaving 13 bases between. The CDR3 has 14 amino acids. The CDR3 sequence is CSVVSLLRNTEAFF. DNA for the CDR3: TGCAGCGTTGTTTCGTTACTCCGGAACACTGAAGCTTTCTTT.

The table lists this clone with a count of one. In nucleotides, the CDR3 is TGTGCCTGGAGTTTTCACGGGACACTCGGCGGCGGGGAGCTGTTTTTT. Its protein product is CAWSFHGTLGGGELFF. The chain employs TRBV30 and TRBJ2-2; a weak D match, TRBD1 (6 bases). The CDR3 is 16 amino acids. Germline values: CDR1 GTSNPN, CDR2 SVGIG (reference sequence). Trimming took off 2 bases at V and 7 bases at J, with 20 bases between the two ends.

A remark on this clone: This may be a read error, as it is one base from a much larger clone. This same CDR3 is encoded by further DNA sequences in the sample. The chain uses TRBV5-4 and TRBJ1-1, with unresolved D. Between the trimmed V and J ends, which lost 0 bases and 2 bases, there was a span of 5 bases. Germline CDR1 reads SGHNT; CDR2 reads YYREEE (reference sequence). This CDR3 comprises 13 residues. The CDR3 coding sequence is TGTGCCAGCAGCTTGGACAGAAACACTGAAGCTTTCTTT. Translating it yields CASSLDRNTEAFF.

The CDR3 here is CASSLGGEGPRTDTQYF. For the CDR3, the DNA is TGTGCCAGCAGCTTGGGAGGGGAGGGGCCCCGCACAGATACGCAGTATTTT. The rearrangement uses TRBV7-9 and TRBJ2-3; TRBD2 matches 7 bases. The CDR3 covers 17 residues. V dropped 3 bases and J dropped 1; count of bases not matched to a gene: 10. Per germline, CDR1 SEHNR and CDR2 FQNEAQ (reference sequence). The whole variable domain, remainder taken from reference TRBV7-9 and TRBJ2-3, is DTGVSQNPRHKITKRGQNVTFRCDPISEHNRLYWYRQTLGQGPEFLTYFQNEAQLEKSRLLSDRFSAERPKGSFSTLEIQRTEQGDSAMYLCASSLGGEGPRTDTQYFGPGTRLTVL.

This clone was detected a few times. The chain combines TRBV30 with TRBJ1-5; D unclear. The CDR3 totals 11 residues. With 2 bases removed from V and 16 bases from J, the gap between germline ends came to 15 bases. CDR1 is GTSNPN, CDR2 SVGIG, per germline (reference sequence). The CDR3 here is CAWSPGPPVHF. The DNA for the CDR3 is TGTGCCTGGAGTCCGGGTCCCCCTGTACATTTT.

The genes are TRBV10-1 and TRBJ2-3; 13 nucleotides match TRBD2. The CDR3 extends over 20 amino acids. The germline CDR1 and CDR2 sequences are WNHNN and SYGVQD (reference sequence). J was trimmed by 4 bases and V by 6 bases; bases with no gene match: 19. In DNA, the CDR3 is TGCGCCAGCAGCCCTGACGGACTAGCGGGAGTATCTTTTGCGGCAGATACGCAGTATTTT. As protein: CASSPDGLAGVSFAADTQYF.

This chain links TRBV5-1 with TRBJ2-2; TRBD1 matches at 7 bases. This CDR3 is 15 amino acids long. Germline assignment: CDR1 SGHRS and CDR2 YFSETQ. The ends lost 4 bases at V and 8 bases at J; junction bases unmatched: 11. CDR3 nucleotides: TGCGCCAGCAGCCTCAAAGAGGGGGCTGGGGGGGAGCTGTTTTTT. Its protein is CASSLKEGAGGELFF.

This rearrangement joins TRBV7-3 to TRBJ2-7; the D is unclear. The CDR3 contains 13 residues. Germline CDR1 reads SGHTA; CDR2 reads FQGTGA. Trimming left V 4 bases short and J 5 bases short, with 12 bases between. CDR3: CASSSAPSDEQYF. Written as DNA, the CDR3 is TGTGCCAGCAGCTCCGCCCCCTCAGACGAGCAGTACTTC.

This clone was seen more than once but under ten times. The V gene is TRBV10-3, the J gene TRBJ1-6; the match to TRBD1 covers 7 bases. Germline V gene data show CDR1 as ENHRY and CDR2 as SYGVKD. The CDR3 totals 15 residues. With V trimmed by 4 bases and J by 5 bases, 5 bases remained unmatched. The CDR3 is CAISGGDRDNSPLHF. The CDR3 DNA is TGTGCCATCAGTGGGGGCGACAGGGATAATTCACCCCTCCACTTT.

The genes are TRBV13 and TRBJ1-3, with TRBD1 identical over 11 bases. Trimming removed 8 bases from V and 7 bases from J; junction bases left unmatched: 13. CDR3 length equals 16 residues. Germline assignment: CDR1 PRHDT and CDR2 FYEKMQ (reference sequence). The CDR3 bases are TGTGCCAGCGGGAAGAGGACAGGGGGCCTGTACAACACCATATATTTT. It codes for CASGKRTGGLYNTIYF. The variable domain in full, with the rest retrieved from reference TRBV13 and TRBJ1-3, is AAGVIQSPRHLIKEKRETATLKCYPIPRHDTVYWYQQGPGQDPQFLISFYEKMQSDKGSIPDRFSAQQFSDYHSELNMSSLELGDSALYFCASGKRTGGLYNTIYFGEGSWLTVV.

V and J are TRBV6-5 and TRBJ2-1, with TRBD2 matching over 8 bases. The CDR3 length is 14 residues. Germline V gene lookup returns CDR1 MNHEY and CDR2 SVGAGI. The V segment lost 6 bases and the J segment 4 bases; nucleotides outside the gene matches: 5. DNA for the CDR3: TGTGCCAGCAGCCGGGCTAGCGGGTACAATGAGCAGTTCTTC. This gives the protein CASSRASGYNEQFF.

The CDR3 protein is CASSPGETQYF. CDR3 bases: TGTGCCAGCAGCCCGGGGGAGACCCAGTACTTC. V usage is TRBV7-8 and J usage is TRBJ2-5; tentative D call: TRBD2 (5 bases). The CDR3 extends over 11 amino acids. CDR1 and CDR2 (germline): SGHVS, FQNEAQ. V lost 5 bases, J lost 5 bases, and 6 bases lay in between.

The chain couples TRBV4-1 to TRBJ1-3, with D unresolved. Trimming left V 0 bases short and J 1 base short, with 7 bases between. The CDR3 covers 15 residues. Germline CDR1 MGHRA, CDR2 YSYEKL. The CDR3 protein is CASSQDRESGNTIYF. DNA for the CDR3: TGCGCCAGCAGCCAAGATCGGGAGTCTGGAAACACCATATATTTT.

The V and J genes are TRBV4-1 and TRBJ2-5; 11 bases are a match to TRBD2. This CDR3 has 15 amino acids. Germline CDR1 reads MGHRA; CDR2 reads YSYEKL. V gave up 3 bases and J gave up 9 bases; unmatched junction bases: 9. CDR3 coding DNA: TGCGCCAGCAGCCAGCCACTAGCGGGAGTGATGTCCCAGTACTTC. Residues: CASSQPLAGVMSQYF.

This chain connects TRBV3-1 (or the pseudogene TRBV3-2) to TRBJ2-2, with D possibly TRBD1 on 5 matching bases. The V end was cut by 0 bases, the J end by 8 bases, with 7 bases between. Germline V gene data show CDR1 as LGHDT and CDR2 as YNNKEL (reference sequence). CDR3 length: 13 amino acids. The CDR3 bases are TGTGCCAGCAGCCAAGAATACAGGGGGGAGCTGTTTTTT. Amino acids: CASSQEYRGELFF.

The chain recombines TRBV10-3 with TRBJ2-2; the D gene is possibly TRBD2 (6 bases). Germline-derived CDR1 and CDR2 are ENHRY and SYGVKD. Trimming stripped 2 bases from V and 4 bases from J, with 11 bases between. This CDR3 spans 15 amino acids. The CDR3 loop reads CAISERETSTGELFF. DNA of the CDR3: TGTGCCATCAGTGAGAGGGAGACTAGCACCGGGGAGCTGTTTTTT.

This chain connects TRBV4-2 to TRBJ1-5; 7 nucleotides line up with TRBD1. The germline CDR1 and CDR2 sequences are LGHNA and YNFKEQ. This CDR3 region has 16 residues. The J segment lost 7 bases and the V segment lost 4 bases, leaving 13 bases of the junction unmatched. The CDR3 DNA follows: TGTGCCAGCAGCCCAGAATTTAAGGACAGGAGCCAGCCCCAGCATTTT. Amino acid sequence: CASSPEFKDRSQPQHF.

V usage is TRBV11-2 and J usage is TRBJ1-1; D gene ambiguous. The CDR3 runs 14 residues. V was trimmed by 5 bases and J by 1 base, leaving 11 bases between them. Germline V gene data show CDR1 as SGHAT and CDR2 as FQNNGV. The CDR3 bases are TGTGCCAGCAGCGATAACCGGGAGAACACTGAAGCTTTCTTT. This encodes CASSDNRENTEAFF.

The J gene is TRBJ2-1, the V gene TRBV27, with TRBD2 identical over 8 bases. V shed 4 bases, J shed 4 bases, and the junction held 9 bases outside the gene matches. From germline, CDR1 is MNHEY and CDR2 SMNVEV (reference sequence). The CDR3 loop spans 16 amino acids. CDR3: CASSSFVAGGYNEQFF. The CDR3 coding sequence is TGTGCCAGCAGTTCCTTTGTGGCGGGAGGTTACAATGAGCAGTTCTTC.